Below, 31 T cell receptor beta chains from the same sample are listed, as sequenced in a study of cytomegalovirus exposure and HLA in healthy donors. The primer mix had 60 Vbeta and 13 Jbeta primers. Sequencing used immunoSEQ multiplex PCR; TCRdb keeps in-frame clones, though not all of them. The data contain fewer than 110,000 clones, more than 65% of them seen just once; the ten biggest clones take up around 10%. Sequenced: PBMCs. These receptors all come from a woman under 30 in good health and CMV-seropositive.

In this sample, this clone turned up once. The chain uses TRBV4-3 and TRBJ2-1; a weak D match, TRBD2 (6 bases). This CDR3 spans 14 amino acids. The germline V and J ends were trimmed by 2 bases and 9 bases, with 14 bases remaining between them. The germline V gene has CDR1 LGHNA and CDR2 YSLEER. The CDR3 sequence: CASSQTGRSGEQFF. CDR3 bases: TGCGCCAGCAGCCAAACCGGGAGATCGGGTGAGCAGTTCTTC.

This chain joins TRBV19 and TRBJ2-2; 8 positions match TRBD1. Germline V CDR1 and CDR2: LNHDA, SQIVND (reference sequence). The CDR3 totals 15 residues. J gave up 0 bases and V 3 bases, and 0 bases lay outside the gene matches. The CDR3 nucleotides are TGTGCCAGTAGTATGGGACAGGCGAACACCGGGGAGCTGTTTTTT. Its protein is CASSMGQANTGELFF.

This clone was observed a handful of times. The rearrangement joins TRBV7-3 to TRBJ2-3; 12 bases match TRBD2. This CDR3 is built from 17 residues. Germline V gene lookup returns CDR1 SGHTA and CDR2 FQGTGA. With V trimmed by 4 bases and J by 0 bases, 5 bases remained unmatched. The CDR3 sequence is CASSSGTSGRSTDTQYF. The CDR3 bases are TGTGCCAGCAGCTCGGGAACTAGCGGGAGGAGCACAGATACGCAGTATTTT. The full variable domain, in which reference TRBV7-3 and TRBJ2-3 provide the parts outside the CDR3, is GAGVSQTPSNKVTEKGKYVELRCDPISGHTALYWYRQSLGQGPEFLIYFQGTGAADDSGLPNDRFFAVRPEGSVSTLKIQRTERGDSAVYLCASSSGTSGRSTDTQYFGPGTRLTVL.

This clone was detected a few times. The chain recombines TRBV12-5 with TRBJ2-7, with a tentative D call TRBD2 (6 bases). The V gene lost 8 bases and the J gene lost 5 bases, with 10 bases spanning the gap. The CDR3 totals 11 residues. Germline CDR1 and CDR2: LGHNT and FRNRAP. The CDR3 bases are TGTGCTAGTACCGGGAGCGACGAGCAGTACTTC. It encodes CASTGSDEQYF. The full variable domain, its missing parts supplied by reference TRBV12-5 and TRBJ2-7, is DARVTQTPRHKVTEMGQEVTMRCQPILGHNTVFWYRQTMMQGLELLAYFRNRAPLDDSGMPKDRFSAEMPDATLATLKIQPSEPRDSAVYFCASTGSDEQYFGPGTRLTVT.

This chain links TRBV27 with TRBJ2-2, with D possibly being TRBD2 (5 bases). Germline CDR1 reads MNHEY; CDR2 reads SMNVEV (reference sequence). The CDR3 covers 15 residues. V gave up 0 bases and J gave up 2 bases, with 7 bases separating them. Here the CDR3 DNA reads TGTGCCAGCAGTTTATCCGGAGGAAACACCGGGGAGCTGTTTTTT. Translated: CASSLSGGNTGELFF.

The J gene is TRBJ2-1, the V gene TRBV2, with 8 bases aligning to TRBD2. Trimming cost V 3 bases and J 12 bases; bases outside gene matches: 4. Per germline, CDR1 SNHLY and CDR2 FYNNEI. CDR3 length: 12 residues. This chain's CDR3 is CASSEYAGGQFF. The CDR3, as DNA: TGTGCCAGCAGTGAGTATGCGGGAGGGCAGTTCTTC.

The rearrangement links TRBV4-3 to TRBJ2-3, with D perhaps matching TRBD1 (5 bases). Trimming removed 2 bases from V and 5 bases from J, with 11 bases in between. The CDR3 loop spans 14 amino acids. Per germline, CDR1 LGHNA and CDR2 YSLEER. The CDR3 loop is CASSQSGQGDTQYF. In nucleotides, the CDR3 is TGCGCCAGCAGCCAATCTGGGCAGGGAGATACGCAGTATTTT.

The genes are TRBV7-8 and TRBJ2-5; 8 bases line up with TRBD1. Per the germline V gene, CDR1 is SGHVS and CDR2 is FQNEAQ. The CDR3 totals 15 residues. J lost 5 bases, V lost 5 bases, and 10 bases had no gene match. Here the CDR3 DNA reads TGTGCCAGCAGCCGCGGACGGGCAGGGGGCGAGACCCAGTACTTC. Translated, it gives CASSRGRAGGETQYF.

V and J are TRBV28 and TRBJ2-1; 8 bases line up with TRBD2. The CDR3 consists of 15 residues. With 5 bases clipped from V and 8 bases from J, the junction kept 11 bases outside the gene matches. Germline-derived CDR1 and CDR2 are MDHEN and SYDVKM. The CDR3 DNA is TGTGCCAGCAGTCGGGGGGGACTAGGTCATTATGAGCAGTTCTTC. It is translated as CASSRGGLGHYEQFF.

CDR3 nucleotides: TGTGCCAGCAGCAAGACAGTGAACACTGAAGCTTTCTTT. This sequence encodes CASSKTVNTEAFF. The chain links TRBV5-4 to TRBJ1-1; TRBD1 might be the D (5 bases). Trimming took 4 bases from V and 0 from J, leaving 7 bases between them. CDR3 length equals 13 residues. Germline V gene lookup returns CDR1 SGHNT and CDR2 YYREEE (reference sequence).

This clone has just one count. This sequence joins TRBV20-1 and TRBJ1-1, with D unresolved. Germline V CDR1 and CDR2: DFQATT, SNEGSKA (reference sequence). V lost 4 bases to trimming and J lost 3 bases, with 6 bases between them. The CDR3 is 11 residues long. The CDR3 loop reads CSAKTHTEAFF. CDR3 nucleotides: TGCAGTGCTAAAACACACACTGAAGCTTTCTTT.

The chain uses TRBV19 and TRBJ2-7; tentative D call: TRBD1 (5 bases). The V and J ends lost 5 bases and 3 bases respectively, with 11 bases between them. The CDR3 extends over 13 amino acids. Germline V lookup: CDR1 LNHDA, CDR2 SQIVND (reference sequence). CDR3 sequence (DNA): TGTGCCAGTAGTTCGACAGCCTACTACGAGCAGTACTTC. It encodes CASSSTAYYEQYF.

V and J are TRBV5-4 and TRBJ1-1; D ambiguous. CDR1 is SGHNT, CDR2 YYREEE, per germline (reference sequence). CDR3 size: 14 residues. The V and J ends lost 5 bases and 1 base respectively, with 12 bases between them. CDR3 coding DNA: TGTGCCAGCAGGGCGAAACGGGAGAACACTGAAGCTTTCTTT. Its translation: CASRAKRENTEAFF.

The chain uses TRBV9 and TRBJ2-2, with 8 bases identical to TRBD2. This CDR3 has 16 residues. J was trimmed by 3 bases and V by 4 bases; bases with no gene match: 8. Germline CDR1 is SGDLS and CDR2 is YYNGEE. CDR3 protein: CASSWSPAGDTGELFF. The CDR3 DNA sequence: TGTGCCAGCAGCTGGAGCCCAGCGGGAGACACCGGGGAGCTGTTTTTT.

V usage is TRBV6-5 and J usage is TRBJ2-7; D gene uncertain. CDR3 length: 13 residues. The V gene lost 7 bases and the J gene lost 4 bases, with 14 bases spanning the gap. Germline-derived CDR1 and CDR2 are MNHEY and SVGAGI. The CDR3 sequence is CASIGPRYYEQYF. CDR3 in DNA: TGTGCCAGCATTGGGCCCAGGTATTACGAGCAGTACTTC.

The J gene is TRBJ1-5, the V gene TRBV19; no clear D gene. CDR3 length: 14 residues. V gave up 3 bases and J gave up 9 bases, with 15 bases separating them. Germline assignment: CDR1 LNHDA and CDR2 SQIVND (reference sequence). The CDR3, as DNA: TGTGCCAGTAGTATCTCGTCGAGAGATGGGCCCCAGCATTTT. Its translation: CASSISSRDGPQHF.

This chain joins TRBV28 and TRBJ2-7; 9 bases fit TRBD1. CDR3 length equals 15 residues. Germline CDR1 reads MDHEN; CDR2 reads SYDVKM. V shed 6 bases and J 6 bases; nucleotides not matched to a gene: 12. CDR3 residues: CASSQLDRGGGEQYF. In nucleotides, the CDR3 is TGTGCCAGCAGCCAACTTGACAGGGGGGGCGGCGAGCAGTACTTC.

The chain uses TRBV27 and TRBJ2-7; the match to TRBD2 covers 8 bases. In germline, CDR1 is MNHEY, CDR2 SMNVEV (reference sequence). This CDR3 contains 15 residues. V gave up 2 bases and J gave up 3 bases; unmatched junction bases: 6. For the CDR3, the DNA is TGTGCCAGCAGTTTAAGGGCTAGCGGGCACTACGAGCAGTACTTC. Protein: CASSLRASGHYEQYF.

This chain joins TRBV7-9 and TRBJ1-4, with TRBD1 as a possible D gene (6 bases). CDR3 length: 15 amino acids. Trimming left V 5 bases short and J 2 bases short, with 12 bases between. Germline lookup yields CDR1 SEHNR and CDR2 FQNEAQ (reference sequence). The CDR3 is CASSQLTGTNEKLFF. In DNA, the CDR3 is TGTGCCAGCAGCCAACTGACAGGCACTAATGAAAAACTGTTTTTT. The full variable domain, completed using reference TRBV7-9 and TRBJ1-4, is DTGVSQNPRHKITKRGQNVTFRCDPISEHNRLYWYRQTLGQGPEFLTYFQNEAQLEKSRLLSDRFSAERPKGSFSTLEIQRTEQGDSAMYLCASSQLTGTNEKLFFGSGTQLSVL.

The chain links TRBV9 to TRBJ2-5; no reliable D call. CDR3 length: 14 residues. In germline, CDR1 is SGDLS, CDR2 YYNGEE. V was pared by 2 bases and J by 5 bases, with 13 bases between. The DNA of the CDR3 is TGTGCCAGCAGCGTCGAGACTGGCCACGAGACCCAGTACTTC. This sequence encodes CASSVETGHETQYF. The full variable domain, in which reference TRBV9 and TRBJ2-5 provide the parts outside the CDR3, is DSGVTQTPKHLITATGQRVTLRCSPRSGDLSVYWYQQSLDQGLQFLIQYYNGEERAKGNILERFSAQQFPDLHSELNLSSLELGDSALYFCASSVETGHETQYFGPGTRLLVL.

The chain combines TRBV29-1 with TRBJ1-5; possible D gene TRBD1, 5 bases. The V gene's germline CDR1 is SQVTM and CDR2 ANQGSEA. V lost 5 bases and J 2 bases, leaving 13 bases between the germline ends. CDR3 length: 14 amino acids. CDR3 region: CSVRGEEGNQPQHF. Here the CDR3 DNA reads TGCAGCGTTCGGGGGGAGGAGGGCAATCAGCCCCAGCATTTT.

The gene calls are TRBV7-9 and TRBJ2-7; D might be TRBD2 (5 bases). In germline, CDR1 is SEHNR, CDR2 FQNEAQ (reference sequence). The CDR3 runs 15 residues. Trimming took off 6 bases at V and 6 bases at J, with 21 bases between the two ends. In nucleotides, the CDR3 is TGTGCCAGCAGTTCCAAATCCGGGGTATCGGGCGAGCAGTACTTC. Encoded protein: CASSSKSGVSGEQYF.

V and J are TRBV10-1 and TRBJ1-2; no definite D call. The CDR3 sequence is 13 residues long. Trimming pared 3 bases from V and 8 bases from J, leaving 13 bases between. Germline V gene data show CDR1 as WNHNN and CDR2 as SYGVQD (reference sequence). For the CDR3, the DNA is TGCGCCAGCAGTGAAAACCTGGGGAGAGGCTACACCTTC. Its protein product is CASSENLGRGYTF.

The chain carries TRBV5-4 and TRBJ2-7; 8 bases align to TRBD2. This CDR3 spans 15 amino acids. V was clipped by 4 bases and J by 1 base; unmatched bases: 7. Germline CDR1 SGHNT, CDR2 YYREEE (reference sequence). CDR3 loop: CASSVLLAGSYEQYF. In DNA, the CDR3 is TGTGCCAGCAGCGTCCTGTTAGCGGGATCCTACGAGCAGTACTTC.

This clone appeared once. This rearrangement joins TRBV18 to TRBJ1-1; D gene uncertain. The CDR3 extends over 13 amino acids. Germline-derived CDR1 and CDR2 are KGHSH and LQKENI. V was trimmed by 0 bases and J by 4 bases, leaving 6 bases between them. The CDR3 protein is CASSPPVRTEAFF. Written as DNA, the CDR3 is TGTGCCAGCTCACCACCGGTGCGCACTGAAGCTTTCTTT.

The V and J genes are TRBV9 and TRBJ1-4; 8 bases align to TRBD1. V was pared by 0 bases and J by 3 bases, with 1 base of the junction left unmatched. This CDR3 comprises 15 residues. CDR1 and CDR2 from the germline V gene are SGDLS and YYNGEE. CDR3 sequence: CASSVEGQANEKLFF. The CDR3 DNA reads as TGTGCCAGCAGCGTAGAGGGACAGGCTAATGAAAAACTGTTTTTT.

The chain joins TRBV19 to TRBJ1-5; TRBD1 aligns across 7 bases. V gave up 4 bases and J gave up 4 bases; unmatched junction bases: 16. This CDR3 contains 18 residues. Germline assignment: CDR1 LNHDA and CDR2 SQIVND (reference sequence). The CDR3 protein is CASSKGWRDSRNNQPQHF. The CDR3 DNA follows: TGTGCCAGTAGTAAGGGGTGGAGGGACAGTCGAAATAATCAGCCCCAGCATTTT.

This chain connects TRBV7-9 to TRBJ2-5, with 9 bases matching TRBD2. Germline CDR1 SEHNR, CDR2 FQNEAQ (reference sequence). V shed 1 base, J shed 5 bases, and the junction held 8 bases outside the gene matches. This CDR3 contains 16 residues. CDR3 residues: CASSLGRGGAQETQYF. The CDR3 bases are TGTGCCAGCAGCTTAGGGCGGGGGGGCGCGCAGGAGACCCAGTACTTC.

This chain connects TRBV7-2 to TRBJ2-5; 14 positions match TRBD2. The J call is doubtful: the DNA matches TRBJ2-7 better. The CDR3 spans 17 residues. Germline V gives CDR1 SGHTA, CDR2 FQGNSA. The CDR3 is CASSFPGLAGVGYEQYF. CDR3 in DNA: TGTGCCAGCAGCTTCCCGGGACTAGCGGGAGTAGGGTACGAGCAGTACTTC.

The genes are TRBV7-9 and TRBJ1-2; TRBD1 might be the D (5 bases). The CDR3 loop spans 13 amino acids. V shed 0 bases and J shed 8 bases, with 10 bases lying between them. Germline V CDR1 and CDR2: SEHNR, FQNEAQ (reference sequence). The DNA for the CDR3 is TGTGCCAGCAGCTTAGCCAGGGCAGAAGGCTACACCTTC. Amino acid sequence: CASSLARAEGYTF.

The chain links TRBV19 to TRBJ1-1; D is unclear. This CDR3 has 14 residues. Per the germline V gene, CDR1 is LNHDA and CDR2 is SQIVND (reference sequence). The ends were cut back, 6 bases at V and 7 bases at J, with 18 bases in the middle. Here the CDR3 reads CASRYADFSDEAFF. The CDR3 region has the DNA TGTGCCAGTAGATACGCTGACTTCTCGGATGAAGCTTTCTTT.